This note documents a single T cell receptor beta chain sequence. As originally analysed: Amplification of reference gene primers was used by the study to estimate nucleated cell counts. The table came from immunoSEQ multiplex PCR; TCRdb's copy has only in-frame clones and leaves some out. That table is the source of V, J and clone size, and D and trimming were worked out from the DNA. The profile shows 150,000 to 200,000 clones, 85% to 90% of them singletons. CDR1 and CDR2 (germline): SGDLS, YYNGEE. J was trimmed by 15 bases and V by 4 bases; bases with no gene match: 7. This CDR3 is built from 11 residues. This record comes from a study of blood T cell repertoires in COVID-19. The wider study: The analysed material was cDNA or gDNA that came from T cells, B-cell-depleted T cells, or PBMCs.

The sample was peripheral blood. This chain links TRBV9 with TRBJ1-3, with 7 bases lining up with TRBD1. The origin of this receptor is a man between 18 and 35 years old with active or convalescent COVID-19. The CDR3 nucleotides are TGTGCCAGCAGCAGTAGCAGGGGGAAATATTTT. Encoded protein: CASSSSRGKYF.